This TCR beta chain was identified in a study of T cells in Graves' hyperthyroidism and ophthalmopathy. For this clonotype: Its target is unknown.

Whole-study findings and limits: Patients with ophthalmopathy were separated from those with stable hyperthyroidism by a 13 V-J model. Blood also contained most expanded thyroid clonotypes above 0.001.

The CDR3 is made up of 16 amino acids. Trimming took 0 bases from V and 5 from J; bases not matched to a gene: 7. Germline CDR1 is LNHNV and CDR2 is YYDKDF (reference sequence). Researchers amplified the TCR beta CDR3 regions from RNA transcripts. Initially, a first-round RT-PCR of the TCR CDR3 employed the HTBI primer set. TCRdb analysed the multiplex PCR reads with MiXCR anew, one entry per CDR3 protein. The sample lists hundreds of thousands of distinct CDR3 sequences; around a quarter were seen once. The origin of this receptor is a woman aged 25 to 39 with Graves' ophthalmopathy. The chain uses TRBV15 and TRBJ2-7, with 10 nucleotides matching TRBD1. Sequencing used blood. CDR3 DNA: TGTGCCACCAGCAGAGATCAGGGACAGGGGCACGACGAGCAGTACTTC. This gives the protein CATSRDQGQGHDEQYF. Combining the CDR3 with reference TRBV15 and TRBJ2-7 gives the whole variable domain DAMVIQNPRYQVTQFGKPVTLSCSQTLNHNVMYWYQQKSSQAPKLLFHYYDKDFNNEADTPDNFQSRRPNTSFCFLDIRSPGLGDTAMYLCATSRDQGQGHDEQYFGPGTRLTVT.